The entry below gives a single TCR beta chain sequence along with its context. Antigen: not known. Trimming took off 1 base at V and 6 bases at J, with 6 bases between the two ends. Germline V gene data show CDR1 as KGHSH and CDR2 as LQKENI. The CDR3 runs to 13 residues. This sample stems from a study of CD8+ T cells in alopecia areata. RNA, once extracted, was reverse transcribed into cDNA for use as the sequencing template. Generated by immunoSEQ multiplex PCR, the TCRdb table keeps only in-frame clones and is missing some. The sample includes 150,000 to 200,000 clones, roughly 60% of them seen just once. Study-wide results and limits: Across lesional scalp, and particularly alopecia totalis/universalis, clonality surpassed that of normal scalp.

Treatment denoted: oral pan-JAK inhibitor, 5-10 mg twice daily. Lesional scalp punch biopsies and peripheral blood were collected from alopecia areata patients. The input for sequencing was CD4+ T cells sorted from blood, taken at week 24, from a patient treated with tofacitinib. This chain connects TRBV18 to TRBJ2-2; unclear D gene. This receptor was obtained from a human donor with alopecia areata. The CDR3 nucleotides read TGTGCCAGCTCACCACAAAGGCCCGGGGAGCTGTTTTTT. It specifies CASSPQRPGELFF. Based on the CDR3 plus reference TRBV18 and TRBJ2-2, the full variable domain is NAGVMQNPRHLVRRRGQEARLRCSPMKGHSHVYWYRQLPEEGLKFMVYLQKENIIDESGMPKERFSAEFPKEGPSILRIQQVVRGDSAAYFCASSPQRPGELFFGEGSRLTVL.